The present T cell receptor (beta chain) was sequenced within a study of graft-versus-host responses after intestinal transplantation. This clone was recorded once. The antigen is unknown. Notes on the study in general: The authors found GvH clones in recipient marrow, some appearing first in ileum or blood.

The CDR3 consists of 13 residues. The germline CDR1 and CDR2 sequences are GTSNPN and SVGIG (reference sequence). V lost 2 bases to trimming and J lost 6 bases; unmatched junction nucleotides: 4. The assay was immunoSEQ multiplex PCR, and TCRdb's table has in-frame clones only and misses some. The profile covers about 36,000 clones, with roughly 95% appearing a single time and around 0.2% taken by the ten largest. The sequence came from a human donor who was the organ donor for an intestinal transplant. The rearrangement links TRBV30 to TRBJ1-2; 9 bases are shared with TRBD1. The sequencing used unstimulated CD4+ T cells sorted from spleen or lymph node cells, collected before transplant. This CDR3 is CAWSLGTGNGYTF. As DNA, the CDR3 is TGTGCCTGGAGTCTCGGGACAGGGAATGGCTACACCTTC.